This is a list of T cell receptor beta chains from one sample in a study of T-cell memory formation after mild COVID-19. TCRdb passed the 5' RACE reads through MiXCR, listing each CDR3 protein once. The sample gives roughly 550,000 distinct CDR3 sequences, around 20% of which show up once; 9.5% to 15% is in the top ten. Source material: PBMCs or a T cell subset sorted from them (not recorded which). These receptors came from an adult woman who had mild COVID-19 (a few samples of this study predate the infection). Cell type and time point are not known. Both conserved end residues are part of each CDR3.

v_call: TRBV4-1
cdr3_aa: CASSPYGGQGDSDEQFF

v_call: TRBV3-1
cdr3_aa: CASSQFSGTNTGELFF

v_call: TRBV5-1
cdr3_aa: CASSFGRNQETQYF

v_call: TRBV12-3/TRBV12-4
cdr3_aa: CASRLSGSDYGYTF

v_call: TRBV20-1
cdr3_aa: CSARRGSPEAFF

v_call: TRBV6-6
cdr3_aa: CASILPRGRNTEAFF

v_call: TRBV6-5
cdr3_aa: CASSYSIPSTDTQYF

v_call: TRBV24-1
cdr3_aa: CATSDLGREETQYF

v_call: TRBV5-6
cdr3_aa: CASLPRGPPPEDTQYF

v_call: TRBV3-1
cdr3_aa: CASSQWGGYTF

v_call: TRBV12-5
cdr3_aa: CASGYGQGQETQYF

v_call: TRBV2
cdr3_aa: CASNHRDRVTGELFF

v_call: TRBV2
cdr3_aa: CASSPGYGDQPQHF

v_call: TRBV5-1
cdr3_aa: CASSAPGQYNEQFF

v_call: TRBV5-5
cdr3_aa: CASSITAGYGYTF

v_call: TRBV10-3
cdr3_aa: CAISEGYNEQFF

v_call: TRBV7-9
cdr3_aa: CASSLGGPTYEQYF

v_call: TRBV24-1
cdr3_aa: CATSDFGQKETQYF

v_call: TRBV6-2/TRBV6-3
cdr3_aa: CASSLDRVGYTF

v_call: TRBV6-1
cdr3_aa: CASSVQQGTGELFF

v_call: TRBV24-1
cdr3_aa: CATSDLGAVSVNEQFF

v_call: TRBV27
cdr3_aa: CASPAGRDYEQFF